These 29 T cell receptor beta chains came from one sample sequenced in a study of T cells in pancreatic ductal adenocarcinoma. This table comes from immunoSEQ multiplex PCR, and its TCRdb copy is limited to in-frame clones, with some not included. The sample records more than 15,000 clones, about nine tenths being singletons. Surgery without prior neoadjuvant therapy was the treatment of the selected pancreatic ductal adenocarcinoma patients. Sequencing used PBMCs. All receptors derive from a human donor with pancreatic ductal adenocarcinoma.

The chain recombines TRBV19 with TRBJ1-6, with D perhaps matching TRBD1 (6 bases). Germline V lookup: CDR1 LNHDA, CDR2 SQIVND (reference sequence). The CDR3 is 14 amino acids. The ends were cut back, 5 bases at V and 7 bases at J, with 12 bases in the middle. CDR3 amino acids: CASSWRGLNSPLHF. In nucleotides, the CDR3 is TGTGCCAGTAGTTGGCGGGGGCTAAATTCACCCCTCCACTTT.

The rearrangement joins TRBV7-2 to TRBJ2-3, with 7 bases aligning to TRBD1. Germline V gene lookup returns CDR1 SGHTA and CDR2 FQGNSA. The CDR3 consists of 15 residues. V was pared by 2 bases and J by 4 bases, with 6 bases of the junction left unmatched. The CDR3 reads CASSLYEGAADTQYF. CDR3 DNA: TGTGCCAGCAGCTTATACGAGGGGGCGGCAGATACGCAGTATTTT.

The chain combines TRBV30 with TRBJ1-4, with 8 bases lining up with TRBD1. Per the germline V gene, CDR1 is GTSNPN and CDR2 is SVGIG (reference sequence). This CDR3 spans 15 amino acids. The V gene end was trimmed by 3 bases and the J gene end by 8 bases; junction bases not matched to a gene: 11. CDR3 in amino acids: CAWRGKSRGQEKLFF. The CDR3 nucleotides are TGTGCCTGGAGGGGGAAGTCCAGGGGGCAGGAAAAACTGTTTTTT.

The rearrangement joins TRBV19 to TRBJ2-7; tentative D call: TRBD2 (5 bases). Germline CDR1 is LNHDA and CDR2 is SQIVND (reference sequence). The CDR3 covers 14 residues. V was pared by 7 bases and J by 2 bases, with 15 bases between. The CDR3 region is CASTTSGSTYEQYF. The CDR3 DNA is TGTGCCAGTACCACCAGTGGGAGTACCTACGAGCAGTACTTC. The whole variable domain, remainder taken from reference TRBV19 and TRBJ2-7, is DGGITQSPKYLFRKEGQNVTLSCEQNLNHDAMYWYRQDPGQGLRLIYYSQIVNDFQKGDIAEGYSVSREKKESFPLTVTSAQKNPTAFYLCASTTSGSTYEQYFGPGTRLTVT.

The chain links TRBV2 to TRBJ1-3; D remains ambiguous. The CDR3 runs 13 residues. CDR1 SNHLY and CDR2 FYNNEI come from the germline V gene. Trimming pared 8 bases from V and 0 bases from J, leaving 8 bases between. CDR3 DNA sequence: TGTGCCAGCTTGCAGGACTCTGGAAACACCATATATTTT. It codes for CASLQDSGNTIYF.

V usage is TRBV5-1 and J usage is TRBJ2-5; 10 bases are shared with TRBD2. Germline V gene data show CDR1 as SGHRS and CDR2 as YFSETQ. The CDR3 is made up of 16 amino acids. The trim removed 4 bases at V and 4 bases at J, leaving 10 bases unmatched. The CDR3 bases are TGCGCCAGCAGCCCGAGCGGGGGGGTAAGGGGAGAGACCCAGTACTTC. Translation gives CASSPSGGVRGETQYF.

The genes are TRBV29-1 and TRBJ2-3, with a possible D match to TRBD1 (6 bases). The CDR3 extends over 12 amino acids. The germline V gene has CDR1 SQVTM and CDR2 ANQGSEA. Trimming removed 4 bases from V and 2 bases from J, with 7 bases in between. CDR3 sequence reads: CSVGTATDTQYF. CDR3 sequence (DNA): TGCAGCGTTGGGACAGCCACAGATACGCAGTATTTT.

V usage is TRBV7-3 and J usage is TRBJ1-1; D call uncertain. Germline V CDR1 and CDR2: SGHTA, FQGTGA. The CDR3 has 13 amino acids. The V gene lost 2 bases and the J gene lost 2 bases, with 6 bases spanning the gap. CDR3 sequence (DNA): TGTGCCAGCAGCTTAGTCCCAAACACTGAAGCTTTCTTT. Amino acid sequence: CASSLVPNTEAFF.

The chain links TRBV4-2 to TRBJ2-2; 11 bases agree with TRBD1. V gave up 6 bases and J gave up 4 bases; unmatched junction bases: 10. This CDR3 spans 17 amino acids. Germline CDR1 reads LGHNA; CDR2 reads YNFKEQ. The CDR3 DNA sequence: TGTGCCAGCAGAGACTCCTCTGGACAGGGGGCCACCGGGGAGCTGTTTTTT. Its protein product is CASRDSSGQGATGELFF.

The chain joins TRBV9 to TRBJ2-5; TRBD1 matches at 7 bases. The CDR3 loop spans 16 amino acids. Trimming cost V 4 bases and J 5 bases; bases outside gene matches: 14. From germline, CDR1 is SGDLS and CDR2 YYNGEE. The CDR3 DNA sequence: TGTGCCAGCAGCCCTCGACAGGGCCTTTACACGGAGACCCAGTACTTC. Its translation: CASSPRQGLYTETQYF.

The gene calls are TRBV28 and TRBJ2-1; D possibly corresponds to TRBD1 (5 bases). V was shortened by 6 bases and J by 2 bases, with 11 bases between the two germline ends. Germline CDR1 reads MDHEN; CDR2 reads SYDVKM. The CDR3 spans 14 residues. This CDR3 is CASRTGAPYNEQFF. The CDR3 DNA follows: TGTGCCAGCAGGACTGGGGCGCCCTACAATGAGCAGTTCTTC.

The chain uses TRBV7-2 and TRBJ2-7; no clear D gene. V lost 5 bases to trimming and J lost 3 bases, with 17 bases between them. This CDR3 is built from 15 residues. Germline values: CDR1 SGHTA, CDR2 FQGNSA. The DNA of the CDR3 is TGTGCCAGCAGCCCGTCCTTTGGCCTAGTCTACGAGCAGTACTTC. It specifies CASSPSFGLVYEQYF.

The chain is built from TRBV14 and TRBJ1-6; 7 bases fit TRBD1. From germline, CDR1 is SGHDN and CDR2 FVKESK. V dropped 1 base and J dropped 6; count of bases not matched to a gene: 3. The CDR3 is 15 residues long. CDR3 region: CASSQGGTANSPLHF. In DNA form, the CDR3 reads TGTGCCAGCAGCCAAGGGGGGACAGCTAATTCACCCCTCCACTTT.

V is TRBV27 and J is TRBJ2-3; 8 nucleotides agree with TRBD2. The CDR3 is 13 amino acids. Germline CDR1 and CDR2: MNHEY and SMNVEV (reference sequence). The ends lost 8 bases at V and 8 bases at J; junction bases unmatched: 9. The CDR3 coding sequence is TGTGCCAGCTGTCGGGGGGGGCAAAGTACGCAGTATTTT. It yields the protein CASCRGGQSTQYF.

This clone was picked up a small number of times. The V and J genes are TRBV11-1 and TRBJ2-5, with TRBD1 as a possible D gene (6 bases). V was pared by 7 bases and J by 4 bases, with 16 bases between. CDR3 length equals 14 residues. Looked up from germline, CDR1 is SGHAT and CDR2 is FQDESV (reference sequence). As DNA, the CDR3 is TGTGCCAGCACCCAGGGGTTAGTGGGAGAGACCCAGTACTTC. It translates to CASTQGLVGETQYF. The whole variable domain, filled in from reference TRBV11-1 and TRBJ2-5, reads EAEVAQSPRYKITEKSQAVAFWCDPISGHATLYWYRQILGQGPELLVQFQDESVVDDSQLPKDRFSAERLKGVDSTLKIQPAELGDSAMYLCASTQGLVGETQYFGPGTRLLVL.

The chain is built from TRBV5-6 and TRBJ1-2; 7 bases map to TRBD1. This CDR3 has 16 amino acids. Trimming took 0 bases from V and 2 from J; bases not matched to a gene: 7. The V gene's germline CDR1 is SGHDT and CDR2 YYEEEE. The CDR3, as DNA: TGTGCCAGCAGCTTGGTTACCTTGACAGGGAACTATGGCTACACCTTC. This codes for CASSLVTLTGNYGYTF.

V and J are TRBV10-3 and TRBJ2-2; 7 bases are shared with TRBD1. The trim removed 8 bases at V and 0 bases at J, leaving 3 bases unmatched. Germline V lookup: CDR1 ENHRY, CDR2 SYGVKD. The CDR3 runs 14 residues. CDR3 protein: CAIGTVTNTGELFF. In DNA form, the CDR3 reads TGTGCCATCGGGACAGTGACGAACACCGGGGAGCTGTTTTTT.

The table lists this clone with a count of one. The chain is built from TRBV10-2 and TRBJ2-3; D gene ambiguous. CDR1 WSHSY and CDR2 SAAADI come from the germline V gene. This CDR3 contains 14 residues. The V gene lost 7 bases and the J gene lost 6 bases, with 17 bases spanning the gap. The CDR3 region has the DNA TGCGCCAGCACGTCGTTGGCACAGATTGATACGCAGTATTTT. Translated: CASTSLAQIDTQYF.

The chain carries TRBV28 and TRBJ1-6; a weak D match, TRBD1 (6 bases). The CDR3 sequence is 13 residues long. Germline CDR1 and CDR2: MDHEN and SYDVKM. With 8 bases removed from V and 4 bases from J, the gap between germline ends came to 9 bases. The CDR3: CASWTDYNSPLHF. The CDR3 region has the DNA TGTGCCAGCTGGACAGATTATAATTCACCCCTCCACTTT.

This rearrangement joins TRBV5-4 to TRBJ1-1; tentatively, D is TRBD1 (6 bases). V was trimmed by 7 bases and J by 3 bases, leaving 22 bases between them. The V gene's germline CDR1 is SGHNT and CDR2 YYREEE (reference sequence). This CDR3 is 16 amino acids long. CDR3: CASQLGGAQRDTEAFF. The CDR3 region has the DNA TGTGCCAGCCAGCTTGGGGGGGCGCAGCGGGACACTGAAGCTTTCTTT.

This clone appeared once. V usage is TRBV7-2 and J usage is TRBJ1-5; D might be TRBD1 (6 bases). Germline V gene data show CDR1 as SGHTA and CDR2 as FQGNSA. The CDR3 is 16 residues long. The V and J ends lost 0 bases and 4 bases respectively, with 13 bases between them. CDR3 DNA: TGTGCCAGCAGCTTAGCGGCGGGGGCGGGAAATCAGCCCCAGCATTTT. Its protein product is CASSLAAGAGNQPQHF.

This chain links TRBV10-3 with TRBJ1-6, with a possible D match to TRBD1 (6 bases). Germline V gene sequence: CDR1 ENHRY, CDR2 SYGVKD. This CDR3 spans 14 amino acids. V gave up 2 bases and J gave up 5 bases, with 7 bases separating them. The CDR3 DNA sequence: TGTGCCATCAGTGAGACAGGGCATAATTCACCCCTCCACTTT. It specifies CAISETGHNSPLHF.

V usage is TRBV28 and J usage is TRBJ2-4, with D unclear. In germline, CDR1 is MDHEN, CDR2 SYDVKM. Trimming took 2 bases from V and 0 from J, leaving 14 bases between them. The CDR3 has 17 amino acids. CDR3 coding DNA: TGTGCCAGCAGTTTAGGAGTTAAGGTCCTAGCCAAAAACATTCAGTACTTC. Translated, it gives CASSLGVKVLAKNIQYF.

This chain uses TRBV4-3 with TRBJ2-5; D is possibly TRBD2 (5 bases). The CDR3 covers 14 residues. V dropped 0 bases and J dropped 5 bases, with 10 bases sitting between them. Germline CDR1 is LGHNA and CDR2 is YSLEER. CDR3 DNA sequence: TGCGCCAGCAGCCAAGATGAGGGTTATGAGACCCAGTACTTC. Translating gives CASSQDEGYETQYF.

J is TRBJ1-1 and V is TRBV6-5; D not resolved. In germline, CDR1 is MNHEY, CDR2 SVGAGI. The CDR3 runs 15 residues. Trimming stripped 2 bases from V and 6 bases from J, with 16 bases between. The CDR3 sequence: CASSYLTSSGAEAFF. The CDR3 DNA follows: TGTGCCAGCAGTTACCTCACCTCAAGCGGCGCTGAAGCTTTCTTT.

The rearrangement joins TRBV2 to TRBJ2-1, with D perhaps TRBD2 (5 bases). This CDR3 contains 14 residues. V lost 5 bases, J lost 0 bases, and 8 bases lay in between. The germline V gene has CDR1 SNHLY and CDR2 FYNNEI. The CDR3 protein is CASSIGDSYNEQFF. The CDR3 nucleotides read TGTGCCAGCAGTATCGGGGACTCCTACAATGAGCAGTTCTTC.

In regard to this clone: The sample contains more than one DNA sequence encoding this CDR3. The chain employs TRBV30 and TRBJ1-4; the D is unclear. The CDR3 sequence is 16 residues long. The V and J ends lost 2 bases and 1 base respectively, with 14 bases between them. Germline CDR1 GTSNPN, CDR2 SVGIG (reference sequence). CDR3 bases: TGTGCCTGGAGTCTATCTTCTAGCGGAACTAATGAAAAACTGTTTTTT. Residues: CAWSLSSSGTNEKLFF.

CDR3 in DNA: TGTGCCAGCAGCTTATCGGGGGGAAAACTGTTTTTT. Amino acid sequence: CASSLSGGKLFF. The rearrangement joins TRBV11-3 to TRBJ1-4, with a tentative D call TRBD1 (5 bases). CDR3 length: 12 residues. In germline, CDR1 is SGHNT, CDR2 YENEEA. The V end lost 2 bases, the J end lost 10 bases, and 8 bases lay between the germline ends.

This chain connects TRBV18 to TRBJ1-1; no definite D call. The CDR3 loop spans 13 amino acids. Germline assignment: CDR1 KGHSH and CDR2 LQKENI. The ends were cut back, 5 bases at V and 3 bases at J, with 10 bases in the middle. The CDR3, as DNA: TGTGCCAGCTCAGCCAATGGAGACACTGAAGCTTTCTTT. Its protein product is CASSANGDTEAFF.